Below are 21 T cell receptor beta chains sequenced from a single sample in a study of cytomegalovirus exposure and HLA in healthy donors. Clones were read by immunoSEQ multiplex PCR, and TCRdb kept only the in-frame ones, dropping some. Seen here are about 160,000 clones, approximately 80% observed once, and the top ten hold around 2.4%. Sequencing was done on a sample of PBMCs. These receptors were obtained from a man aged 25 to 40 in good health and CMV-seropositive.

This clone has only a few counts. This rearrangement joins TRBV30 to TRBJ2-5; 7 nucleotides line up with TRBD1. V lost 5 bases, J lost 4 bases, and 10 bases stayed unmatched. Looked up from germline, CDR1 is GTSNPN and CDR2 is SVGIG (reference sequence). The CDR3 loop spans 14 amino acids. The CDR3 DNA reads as TGTGCCTGGGGCGAACCCGGGACAGTAGAGACCCAGTACTTC. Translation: CAWGEPGTVETQYF.

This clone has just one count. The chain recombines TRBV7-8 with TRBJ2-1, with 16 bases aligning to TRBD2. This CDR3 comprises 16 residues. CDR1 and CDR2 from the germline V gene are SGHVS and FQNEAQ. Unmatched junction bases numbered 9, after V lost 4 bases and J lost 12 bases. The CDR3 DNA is TGTGCCAGCAGCTCCCAATCGGGGACTAGCGGGGGGGCGCAGTTCTTC. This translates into CASSSQSGTSGGAQFF.

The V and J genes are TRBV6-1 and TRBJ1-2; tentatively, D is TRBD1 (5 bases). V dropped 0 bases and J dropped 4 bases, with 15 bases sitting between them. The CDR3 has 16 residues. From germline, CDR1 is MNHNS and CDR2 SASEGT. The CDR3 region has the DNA TGTGCCAGCAGTGAAGCGAAGGGGAGGCTAGGCTATGGCTACACCTTC. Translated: CASSEAKGRLGYGYTF.

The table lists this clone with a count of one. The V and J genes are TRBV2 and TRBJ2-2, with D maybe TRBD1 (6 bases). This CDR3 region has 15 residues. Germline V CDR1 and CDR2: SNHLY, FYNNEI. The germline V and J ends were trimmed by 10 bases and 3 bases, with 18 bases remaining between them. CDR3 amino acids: CAIQRGWADTGELFF. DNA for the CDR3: TGTGCCATCCAGAGGGGGTGGGCGGACACCGGGGAGCTGTTTTTT.

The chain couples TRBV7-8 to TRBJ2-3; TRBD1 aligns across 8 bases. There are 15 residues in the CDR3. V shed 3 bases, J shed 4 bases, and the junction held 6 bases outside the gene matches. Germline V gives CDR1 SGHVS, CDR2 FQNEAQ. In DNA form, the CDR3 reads TGTGCCAGCAGCTTGACAGGGGACCAGGCAGATACGCAGTATTTT. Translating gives CASSLTGDQADTQYF. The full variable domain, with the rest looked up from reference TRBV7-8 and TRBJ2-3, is GAGVSQSPRYKVAKRGQDVALRCDPISGHVSLFWYQQALGQGPEFLTYFQNEAQLDKSGLPSDRFFAERPEGSVSTLKIQRTQQEDSAVYLCASSLTGDQADTQYFGPGTRLTVL.

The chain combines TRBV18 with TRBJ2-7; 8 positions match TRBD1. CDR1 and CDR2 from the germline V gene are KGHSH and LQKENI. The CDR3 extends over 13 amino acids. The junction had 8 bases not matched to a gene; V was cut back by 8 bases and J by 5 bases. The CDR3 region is CASTAGTGDEQYF. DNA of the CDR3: TGTGCCAGCACGGCCGGGACAGGAGACGAGCAGTACTTC. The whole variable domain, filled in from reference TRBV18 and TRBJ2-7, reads NAGVMQNPRHLVRRRGQEARLRCSPMKGHSHVYWYRQLPEEGLKFMVYLQKENIIDESGMPKERFSAEFPKEGPSILRIQQVVRGDSAAYFCASTAGTGDEQYFGPGTRLTVT.

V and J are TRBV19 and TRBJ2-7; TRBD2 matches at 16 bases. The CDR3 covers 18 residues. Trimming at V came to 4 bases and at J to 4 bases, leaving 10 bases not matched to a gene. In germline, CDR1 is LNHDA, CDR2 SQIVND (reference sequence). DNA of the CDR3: TGTGCCAGTAGTAACCCGGGACTAGCGGGGGGGCCGCGGTACGAGCAGTACTTC. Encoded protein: CASSNPGLAGGPRYEQYF.

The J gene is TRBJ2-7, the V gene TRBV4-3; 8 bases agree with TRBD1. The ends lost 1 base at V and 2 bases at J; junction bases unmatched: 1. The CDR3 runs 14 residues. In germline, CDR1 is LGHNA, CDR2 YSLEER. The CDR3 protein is CASSQGTGTYEQYF. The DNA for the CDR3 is TGCGCCAGCAGCCAAGGGACAGGGACCTACGAGCAGTACTTC.

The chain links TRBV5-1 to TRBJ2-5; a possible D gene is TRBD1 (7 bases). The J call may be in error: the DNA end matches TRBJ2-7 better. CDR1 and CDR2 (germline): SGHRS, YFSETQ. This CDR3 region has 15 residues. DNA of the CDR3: TGCGCCAGCAGCTCAGAGGGGGGACAGTCCTACGAGCAGTACTTC. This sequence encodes CASSSEGGQSYEQYF.

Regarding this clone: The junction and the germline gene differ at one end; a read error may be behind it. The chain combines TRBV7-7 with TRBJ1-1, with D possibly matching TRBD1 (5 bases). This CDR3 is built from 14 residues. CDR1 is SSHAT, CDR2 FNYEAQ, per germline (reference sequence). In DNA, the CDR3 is TGTGCTAGCAGCCCCGTCAGGGTGAACACTGAAGCTTTCTTT. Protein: CASSPVRVNTEAFF.

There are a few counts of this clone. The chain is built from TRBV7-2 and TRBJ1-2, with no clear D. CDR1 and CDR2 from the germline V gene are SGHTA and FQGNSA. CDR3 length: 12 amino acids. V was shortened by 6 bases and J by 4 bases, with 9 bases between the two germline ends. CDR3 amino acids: CASRIEFYGYTF. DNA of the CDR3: TGTGCCAGCAGGATAGAGTTCTATGGCTACACCTTC.

The CDR3 region is CASSGTSGGVTDTQYF. As DNA, the CDR3 is TGTGCCAGCAGTGGGACTAGCGGGGGGGTTACAGATACGCAGTATTTT. This chain uses TRBV9 with TRBJ2-3; 16 bases match TRBD2. The V gene end was trimmed by 5 bases and the J gene end by 3 bases; junction bases not matched to a gene: 3. Germline assignment: CDR1 SGDLS and CDR2 YYNGEE. This CDR3 is 16 amino acids long. Full variable domain (remainder filled in from reference TRBV9 and TRBJ2-3): DSGVTQTPKHLITATGQRVTLRCSPRSGDLSVYWYQQSLDQGLQFLIQYYNGEERAKGNILERFSAQQFPDLHSELNLSSLELGDSALYFCASSGTSGGVTDTQYFGPGTRLTVL.

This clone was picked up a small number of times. CDR3 region: CASSPSTGRLSYEQYF. In DNA form, the CDR3 reads TGTGCCAGCTCACCGTCGACAGGGAGGCTCTCCTACGAGCAGTACTTC. V gene TRBV18 combines with J gene TRBJ2-7, with D perhaps TRBD1 (7 bases). CDR3 size: 16 residues. The germline V gene has CDR1 KGHSH and CDR2 LQKENI. V was cut by 3 bases and J by 0 bases, with 15 bases left in between.

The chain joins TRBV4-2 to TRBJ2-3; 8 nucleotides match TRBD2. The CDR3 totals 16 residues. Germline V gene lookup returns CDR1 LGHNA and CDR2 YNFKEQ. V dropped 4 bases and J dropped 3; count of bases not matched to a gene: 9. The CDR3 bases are TGTGCCAGCAGCCCCTTCGGAGCGGGGGCGACAGATACGCAGTATTTT. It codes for CASSPFGAGATDTQYF.

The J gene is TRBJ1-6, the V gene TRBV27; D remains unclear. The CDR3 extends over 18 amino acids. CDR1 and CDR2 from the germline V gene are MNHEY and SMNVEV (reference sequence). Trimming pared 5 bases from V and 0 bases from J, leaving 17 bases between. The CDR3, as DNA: TGTGCCAGCAGTCCAATTGGGCGACATAGCTCCTATAATTCACCCCTCCACTTT. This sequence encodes CASSPIGRHSSYNSPLHF.

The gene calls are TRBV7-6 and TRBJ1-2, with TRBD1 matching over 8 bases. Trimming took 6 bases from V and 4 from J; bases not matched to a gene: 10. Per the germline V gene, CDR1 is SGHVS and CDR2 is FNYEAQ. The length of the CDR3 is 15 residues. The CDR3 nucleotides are TGTGCCAGCAGTCCTTCCCCGGACAGGGCCTATGGCTACACCTTC. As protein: CASSPSPDRAYGYTF.

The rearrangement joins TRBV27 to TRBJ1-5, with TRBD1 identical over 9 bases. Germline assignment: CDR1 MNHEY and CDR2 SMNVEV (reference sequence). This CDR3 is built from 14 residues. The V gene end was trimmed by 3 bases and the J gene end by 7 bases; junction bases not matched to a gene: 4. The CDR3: CASSLGGQGQPQHF. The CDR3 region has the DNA TGTGCCAGCAGTTTGGGGGGACAGGGCCAGCCCCAGCATTTT.

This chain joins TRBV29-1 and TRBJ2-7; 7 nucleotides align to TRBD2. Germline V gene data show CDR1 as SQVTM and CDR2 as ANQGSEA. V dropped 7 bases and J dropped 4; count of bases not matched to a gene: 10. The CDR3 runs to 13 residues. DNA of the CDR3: TGCAGCGCAGAGGCGGGGGTAGGTTACGAGCAGTACTTC. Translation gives CSAEAGVGYEQYF.

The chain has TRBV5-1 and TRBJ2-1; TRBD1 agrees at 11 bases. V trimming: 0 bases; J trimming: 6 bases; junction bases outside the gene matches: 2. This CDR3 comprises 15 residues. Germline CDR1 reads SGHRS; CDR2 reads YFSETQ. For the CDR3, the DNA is TGCGCCAGCAGCTTGGACGGGACAGGGGGCAATGAGCAGTTCTTC. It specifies CASSLDGTGGNEQFF.

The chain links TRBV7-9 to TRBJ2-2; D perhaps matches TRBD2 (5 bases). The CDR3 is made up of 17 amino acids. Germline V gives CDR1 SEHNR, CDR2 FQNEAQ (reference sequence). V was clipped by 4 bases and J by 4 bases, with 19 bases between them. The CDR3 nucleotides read TGTGCCAGCAGCTCCCTTAGGGCGACACTAGGCACCGGGGAGCTGTTTTTT. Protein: CASSSLRATLGTGELFF.

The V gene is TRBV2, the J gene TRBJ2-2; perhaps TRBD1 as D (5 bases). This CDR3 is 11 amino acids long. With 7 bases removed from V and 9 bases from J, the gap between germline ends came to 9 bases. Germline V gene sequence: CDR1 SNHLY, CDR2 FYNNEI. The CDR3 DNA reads TGTGCCAGCAATGGGGCCCGGGAGCTGTTTTTT. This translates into CASNGARELFF.